Shown below are 5 T cell receptor beta chains from a single sample sequenced in a study of control samples from healthy donors and cancer patients. Profiling relied on immunoSEQ multiplex PCR, and the TCRdb table lists in-frame clones only, not all of them. This table has roughly 180,000 clones, 94% appearing once. The sequencing input was blood. The receptors originated from a woman aged 18-29 years in good health.

The V call is TRBV3-1 (or the pseudogene TRBV3-2), the J call TRBJ2-7; 7 bases fit TRBD2. With 4 bases clipped from V and 4 bases from J, the junction kept 10 bases outside the gene matches. The CDR3 spans 15 residues. Germline CDR1 and CDR2: LGHDT and YNNKEL (reference sequence). The CDR3: CASSRGSGKNYEQYF. In DNA, the CDR3 is TGTGCCAGCAGCCGCGGGAGTGGGAAAAATTACGAGCAGTACTTC.

This clone showed up just once. V gene TRBV5-1 combines with J gene TRBJ1-4; D is uncertain. Trimming removed 4 bases from V and 0 bases from J, with 10 bases in between. The germline CDR1 and CDR2 sequences are SGHRS and YFSETQ. The CDR3 extends over 15 amino acids. In nucleotides, the CDR3 is TGCGCCAGCAGCCGGGAGGGTGCAACTAATGAAAAACTGTTTTTT. Protein: CASSREGATNEKLFF.

The rearrangement uses TRBV6-5 and TRBJ2-7; D is perhaps TRBD1 or TRBD2 (6 bases each). CDR1 and CDR2 from the germline V gene are MNHEY and SVGAGI. The CDR3 length is 13 residues. The V end was cut by 10 bases, the J end by 6 bases, with 19 bases between. This CDR3 is CAIIRGQAGEQYF. DNA for the CDR3: TGTGCCATCATACGGGGGCAGGCCGGCGAGCAGTACTTC.

The V gene is TRBV14, the J gene TRBJ2-2; D may match TRBD1 or TRBD2 (5 bases each). There are 14 residues in the CDR3. CDR1 SGHDN and CDR2 FVKESK come from the germline V gene. V lost 7 bases, J lost 1 base, and 10 bases lay in between. The CDR3 coding sequence is TGTGCCAGCACCTGGGACCGGAACACCGGGGAGCTGTTTTTT. Translated: CASTWDRNTGELFF.

This chain links TRBV6-6 with TRBJ2-7, with 9 bases lining up with TRBD1. The CDR3 spans 15 residues. Unmatched junction bases numbered 10, after V lost 1 base and J lost 9 bases. Germline assignment: CDR1 MNHNY and CDR2 SVGAGI (reference sequence). Here the CDR3 DNA reads TGTGCCAGCAGTTACTTCGGGACAGGGAGGTTGGGGCAGTACTTC. This sequence encodes CASSYFGTGRLGQYF.